This passage covers 15 T cell receptor beta chains from one sample sequenced in a study of blood T cell repertoires in COVID-19. Repertoires were generated with immunoSEQ multiplex PCR, while TCRdb's copy carries only in-frame clones and drops some. The sample consists of about 200,000 clones, approximately 85% of them appearing once. Sequenced sample: peripheral blood. The receptors shown here come from a woman aged 50 to 65 with active or convalescent COVID-19.

The gene calls are TRBV5-4 and TRBJ2-3, with D tentatively TRBD2 (5 bases). The V gene lost 4 bases and the J gene lost 2 bases, with 11 bases spanning the gap. The CDR3 is made up of 14 amino acids. Per germline, CDR1 SGHNT and CDR2 YYREEE (reference sequence). The DNA of the CDR3 is TGTGCCAGCAGCAGAGCGGACTCCACAGATACGCAGTATTTT. Its protein is CASSRADSTDTQYF.

The genes are TRBV2 and TRBJ1-6; 8 nucleotides match TRBD1. J lost 6 bases, V lost 6 bases, and 7 bases had no gene match. The CDR3 extends over 15 amino acids. Germline V gene sequence: CDR1 SNHLY, CDR2 FYNNEI. This chain's CDR3 is CASRVGGQGNSPLHF. CDR3 in DNA: TGTGCCAGCAGGGTAGGAGGACAGGGTAATTCACCCCTCCACTTT.

V is TRBV27 and J is TRBJ2-1; 8 nucleotides match TRBD2. Per germline, CDR1 MNHEY and CDR2 SMNVEV (reference sequence). The CDR3 runs to 14 residues. The trim removed 6 bases at V and 3 bases at J, leaving 4 bases unmatched. The CDR3 here is CASSLTSGYNEQFF. Written as DNA, the CDR3 is TGTGCCAGCAGCTTAACTAGCGGCTACAATGAGCAGTTCTTC.

This chain connects TRBV27 to TRBJ2-1; 13 bases agree with TRBD2. The CDR3 covers 16 residues. The junction had 10 bases not matched to a gene; V was cut back by 10 bases and J by 4 bases. Germline V lookup: CDR1 MNHEY, CDR2 SMNVEV (reference sequence). In nucleotides, the CDR3 is TGTGCCACCCTCCCACTAGCGGGAGGGCCGTACAATGAGCAGTTCTTC. It specifies CATLPLAGGPYNEQFF.

The chain carries TRBV4-1 and TRBJ2-1; 10 bases fit TRBD1. CDR3 length: 15 residues. Germline lookup yields CDR1 MGHRA and CDR2 YSYEKL. With V trimmed by 7 bases and J by 2 bases, 5 bases remained unmatched. In DNA, the CDR3 is TGCGCCAGCACCCGAGGACAGGGGGCCTACAATGAGCAGTTCTTC. This gives the protein CASTRGQGAYNEQFF.

This chain joins TRBV5-1 and TRBJ2-1; 12 bases are a match to TRBD2. J gave up 7 bases and V 6 bases, and 5 bases lay outside the gene matches. Germline CDR1 reads SGHRS; CDR2 reads YFSETQ. The CDR3 loop spans 14 amino acids. The CDR3 loop is CASIRLAGDNEQFF. The CDR3 DNA is TGCGCCAGCATCAGACTAGCGGGAGATAATGAGCAGTTCTTC.

The V call is TRBV5-1, the J call TRBJ1-3; D ambiguous. The CDR3 runs to 13 residues. Germline assignment: CDR1 SGHRS and CDR2 YFSETQ. V dropped 3 bases and J dropped 4 bases, with 8 bases sitting between them. This CDR3 is CASSSAGGNTIYF. CDR3 nucleotide sequence: TGCGCCAGCAGCTCCGCGGGGGGAAACACCATATATTTT.

Many counts were recorded for this clone. The rearrangement joins TRBV2 to TRBJ2-7; tentatively, D is TRBD1 (6 bases). Trimming removed 6 bases at V and 0 bases at J, with 15 bases between. Germline V lookup: CDR1 SNHLY, CDR2 FYNNEI. This CDR3 comprises 15 residues. In nucleotides, the CDR3 is TGTGCCAGCAGATCTACGGGACAATTCTCCTACGAGCAGTACTTC. Amino acid sequence: CASRSTGQFSYEQYF.

This clone was picked up a small number of times. The chain uses TRBV6-6 and TRBJ1-5; 7 bases align to TRBD1. The V gene's germline CDR1 is MNHNY and CDR2 SVGAGI (reference sequence). This CDR3 is 15 amino acids long. The trim removed 6 bases at V and 0 bases at J, leaving 5 bases unmatched. CDR3 DNA: TGTGCCAGCAGCGACAGGGAGAATAGCAATCAGCCCCAGCATTTT. Its protein product is CASSDRENSNQPQHF.

This clone was counted only a few times. This rearrangement joins TRBV2 to TRBJ1-5; 8 bases are shared with TRBD1. V shed 6 bases and J 6 bases; nucleotides not matched to a gene: 7. Germline CDR1 and CDR2: SNHLY and FYNNEI. This CDR3 has 14 residues. The CDR3 bases are TGTGCCAGCAGAGGGGACAGGAATGGTCAGCCCCAGCATTTT. Encoded protein: CASRGDRNGQPQHF.

The genes are TRBV13 and TRBJ1-1; 7 bases are a match to TRBD1. Trimming cost V 3 bases and J 6 bases; bases outside gene matches: 10. The CDR3 has 15 amino acids. The V gene's germline CDR1 is PRHDT and CDR2 FYEKMQ (reference sequence). The CDR3 DNA is TGTGCCAGCAGCTTTCAGACAGGGAGGTCCGCTGAAGCTTTCTTT. Its translation: CASSFQTGRSAEAFF. Filled out from reference TRBV13 and TRBJ1-1, the complete variable domain reads AAGVIQSPRHLIKEKRETATLKCYPIPRHDTVYWYQQGPGQDPQFLISFYEKMQSDKGSIPDRFSAQQFSDYHSELNMSSLELGDSALYFCASSFQTGRSAEAFFGQGTRLTVV.

The chain combines TRBV9 with TRBJ1-4, with D unresolved. From germline, CDR1 is SGDLS and CDR2 YYNGEE. The CDR3 is 14 amino acids. The germline V and J ends were trimmed by 3 bases and 5 bases, with 11 bases remaining between them. This CDR3 is CASSANLVNEKLFF. The CDR3 DNA reads TGTGCCAGCAGCGCCAACTTGGTAAATGAAAAACTGTTTTTT.

Only one count was recorded for this clone. CDR3 in amino acids: CASSQGLGAVTEAFF. The CDR3 DNA reads TGCGCCAGCAGCCAAGGATTGGGAGCCGTCACTGAAGCTTTCTTT. The gene calls are TRBV4-1 and TRBJ1-1; D not resolved. CDR1 and CDR2 (germline): MGHRA, YSYEKL. The CDR3 consists of 15 residues. Trimming left V 1 base short and J 4 bases short, with 13 bases between.

The rearrangement uses TRBV3-1 (or the pseudogene TRBV3-2) and TRBJ2-7; D remains ambiguous. Trimming shortened V by 4 bases and J by 2 bases, and 12 bases separated the two germline ends. Germline V gene sequence: CDR1 LGHDT, CDR2 YNNKEL (reference sequence). This CDR3 has 14 residues. The CDR3 region is CASSRMLDTYEQYF. The CDR3 coding sequence is TGTGCCAGCAGCCGCATGCTAGATACCTACGAGCAGTACTTC.

The V and J genes are TRBV14 and TRBJ1-1; the D is unclear. CDR3 length equals 13 residues. Germline V gives CDR1 SGHDN, CDR2 FVKESK. V was pared by 0 bases and J by 3 bases, with 5 bases between. CDR3: CASSQDFYTEAFF. The CDR3 DNA is TGTGCCAGCAGCCAAGATTTCTACACTGAAGCTTTCTTT.